This passage covers 2 T cell receptor beta chains from one sample sequenced in a study of T-cell reconstitution after alpha-beta-depleted transplantation in children. Preparation of the TCRbeta library was carried out with unique molecular identifiers. TCRdb reanalysed the PCR reads using MiXCR and keeps one entry per CDR3 protein. The repertoire holds roughly 150,000 distinct CDR3 sequences, more than 9.5% seen once, with less than 15% in the top ten. The specimen comprised PBMCs, sampled before TCRalphabeta/CD19-depleted stem cell transplant. The receptors were sampled from a boy younger than 10 with acute myeloid leukemia, due to receive a stem cell transplant.

This clonotype was seen a handful of times. The chain joins TRBV2 to TRBJ2-2; 11 bases align to TRBD1. The CDR3 contains 15 residues. CDR1 and CDR2 from the germline V gene are SNHLY and FYNNEI. After removal of 5 bases from V and 7 bases from J, the junction contained 6 bases not matched to a gene. The CDR3 is CASSLDRGQVGELFF. CDR3 sequence (DNA): TGTGCCAGCAGTTTGGACAGGGGGCAGGTCGGGGAGCTGTTTTTT.

This clonotype was picked up many times. The chain combines TRBV27 with TRBJ1-4; TRBD1 might be the D (5 bases). V lost 4 bases and J 5 bases, leaving 11 bases between the germline ends. CDR1 is MNHEY and CDR2 is SMNVEV in the germline V gene (reference sequence). This CDR3 is built from 14 residues. CDR3 sequence reads: CASSSYRSNEKLFF. CDR3 sequence (DNA): TGTGCCAGCAGTTCGTACAGGAGCAATGAAAAACTGTTTTTT. The full variable domain, with the rest looked up from reference TRBV27 and TRBJ1-4, is EAQVTQNPRYLITVTGKKLTVTCSQNMNHEYMSWYRQDPGLGLRQIYYSMNVEVTDKGDVPEGYKVSRKEKRNFPLILESPSPNQTSLYFCASSSYRSNEKLFFGSGTQLSVL.